The T cell receptor beta chain under discussion was sequenced for a study of human T cells and chemical hapten exposure. Study-wide context: Scalp application of diphenylcyclopropenone was performed weekly in patients across the entire approximately 24-week study.

The study, taken as a whole, reports: It should be noted that donors had alopecia, so their immune response may differ from healthy people's. TCRs whose frequency exceeded 1 in 1000 remained the same following DPC sensitization.

The library put unique molecular identifiers onto individual cDNA molecules. From the RACE reads, TCRdb called clonotypes with MiXCR, one entry per CDR3 protein. The data contain roughly 380,000 distinct CDR3 sequences, about 4.4% of them singletons. The CDR3 has 13 amino acids. Per germline, CDR1 SGHRS and CDR2 YFSETQ. Time point: patch test 1, 2 weeks after DPC sensitization. Treatment denoted: therapeutic diphenylcyclopropenone sensitization with weekly scalp DPC. Points on this clonotype: What it binds is unknown. This could be a read error, since a much larger clone is one nucleotide away.

The source material was whole blood, sampled in connection with sensitization to the hapten diphenylcyclopropenone (DPC). The genes are TRBV5-1 and TRBJ2-3, with D tentatively TRBD1 (5 bases). This TCR derives from a woman aged 45-65 years with alopecia areata. Some clones in this sample may be carry-over from other donors' samples. The CDR3 nucleotides read TGCGCCAGCAGCTTGGTTCTGACAGAAACGCAGTATTTT. Protein: CASSLVLTETQYF.